These 16 T cell receptor beta chains were sequenced from one sample in a study of Graves' ophthalmopathy and Graves' hyperthyroidism. Beta-chain TCR CDR3 regions were amplified from RNA transcripts. Amplification began with first-round RT-PCR using HTBI primers, then second-round multiplex PCR was performed. TCRdb analysed the multiplex PCR reads with MiXCR anew, one entry per CDR3 protein. The data show around 51,000 distinct CDR3 sequences, with 50% seen just once and 20% to 25% held by the top ten. Sequencing was done on a sample of peripheral blood. These receptors originate from an adult man with Graves' ophthalmopathy.

This clonotype appeared a few times. The chain has TRBV7-2 and TRBJ1-2; D unresolved. Trimming removed 7 bases at V and 7 bases at J, with 19 bases between. Per germline, CDR1 SGHTA and CDR2 FQGNSA. CDR3 size: 14 residues. The CDR3 loop is CASTKGPGTTGYTF. Here the CDR3 DNA reads TGTGCCAGCACCAAGGGTCCGGGTACAACTGGCTACACCTTC.

This rearrangement joins TRBV19 to TRBJ2-3; 8 bases are shared with TRBD1. The CDR3 has 13 amino acids. J gave up 9 bases and V 5 bases, and 7 bases lay outside the gene matches. Germline CDR1 and CDR2: LNHDA and SQIVND (reference sequence). The CDR3 DNA is TGTGCCAGTAGTGCGAGACAGGGGACAACGCAGTATTTT. Translated: CASSARQGTTQYF.

By sample share, this clonotype is medium-sized. This chain links TRBV24-1 with TRBJ2-1; D possibly uses TRBD1 or TRBD2 (5 bases each). V lost 4 bases and J 7 bases, leaving 16 bases between the germline ends. Per germline, CDR1 KGHDR and CDR2 SFDVKD. The CDR3 runs to 15 residues. The CDR3, as DNA: TGTGCCACCAGTGAATCGGACATCACGGGAAATGAGCAGTTCTTC. Translating gives CATSESDITGNEQFF.

This clonotype has at least ten counts. The chain couples TRBV4-2 to TRBJ2-3; 8 bases are a match to TRBD1. CDR3 length: 17 amino acids. In germline, CDR1 is LGHNA, CDR2 YNFKEQ. Germline trimming cut 2 bases from V and 6 bases from J; bases unmatched to any gene: 13. This CDR3 is CASSQRTPGQASDTQYF. CDR3 in DNA: TGTGCCAGCAGCCAACGGACCCCGGGACAGGCCTCTGATACGCAGTATTTT.

The J gene is TRBJ2-1, the V gene TRBV5-4; a weak D match, TRBD2 (6 bases). The CDR3 runs to 19 residues. The germline V gene encodes CDR1 SGHNT and CDR2 YYREEE (reference sequence). V dropped 4 bases and J dropped 9 bases, with 32 bases sitting between them. In nucleotides, the CDR3 is TGTGCCAGCAGCCGACCGCGGGGTAGCGCGAGGGGCCTGGATAGTGAGCAGTTCTTC. It translates to CASSRPRGSARGLDSEQFF. The whole variable domain, remainder taken from reference TRBV5-4 and TRBJ2-1, is ETGVTQSPTHLIKTRGQQVTLRCSSQSGHNTVSWYQQALGQGPQFIFQYYREEENGRGNFPPRFSGLQFPNYSSELNVNALELDDSALYLCASSRPRGSARGLDSEQFFGPGTRLTVL.

The genes are TRBV9 and TRBJ1-2; 10 bases map to TRBD1. This CDR3 has 14 residues. The V segment lost 4 bases and the J segment 7 bases; nucleotides outside the gene matches: 7. Germline CDR1 is SGDLS and CDR2 is YYNGEE. The DNA for the CDR3 is TGTGCCAGCAGCCGGGACAGGGGTCTTGGTGGCTACACCTTC. Its translation: CASSRDRGLGGYTF.

This clonotype was recorded at least ten times. The V and J genes are TRBV3-1 and TRBJ2-3; D is ambiguous. Trimming took 5 bases from V and 0 from J, leaving 6 bases between them. There are 13 residues in the CDR3. Germline CDR1 is LGHDT and CDR2 is YNNKEL (reference sequence). CDR3 sequence: CASSSLSTDTQYF. The CDR3 bases are TGTGCCAGCAGCTCCCTCAGCACAGATACGCAGTATTTT.

The table lists this clonotype with many counts. V and J are TRBV12-3 or TRBV12-4 and TRBJ1-4; D gene uncertain. CDR3 length equals 12 residues. The V gene lost 4 bases and the J gene lost 4 bases, with 4 bases spanning the gap. The DNA of the CDR3 is TGTGCCAGCAGTTACTTTAATGAAAAACTGTTTTTT. Translating it yields CASSYFNEKLFF.

Within the sample, this clonotype is medium-sized. The V gene is TRBV2, the J gene TRBJ2-7; D is perhaps TRBD1 (6 bases). This CDR3 is built from 12 residues. V was trimmed by 5 bases and J by 3 bases, leaving 8 bases between them. In germline, CDR1 is SNHLY, CDR2 FYNNEI. CDR3 coding DNA: TGTGCCAGCAGTACGGACAGCTACGAGCAGTACTTC. Its protein product is CASSTDSYEQYF.

On this clonotype: At one of its ends the junction is not consistent with the germline gene, which may arise from a read error. V gene TRBV29-1 combines with J gene TRBJ2-4; weak D call: TRBD1 (6 bases). CDR3 length: 13 residues. CDR1 and CDR2 from the germline V gene are SQVTM and ANQGSEA. This CDR3 reads CSVGFRGQSIQYF. As DNA, the CDR3 is TGCAGCGTTGGGTTCAGGGGACAAAGCATTCAGTACTTT. Full variable domain (remainder filled in from reference TRBV29-1 and TRBJ2-4): SAVISQKPSRDICQRGTSLTIQCQVDSQVTMMFWYRQQPGQSLTLIATANQGSEATYESGFVIDKFPISRPNLTFSTLTVSNMSPEDSSIYLCSVGFRGQSIQYFGAGTRLSVL.

The chain joins TRBV9 to TRBJ1-2, with 8 bases lining up with TRBD1. The CDR3 runs to 15 residues. Germline CDR1 and CDR2: SGDLS and YYNGEE. The ends lost 3 bases at V and 0 bases at J; junction bases unmatched: 4. The CDR3 DNA reads as TGTGCCAGCAGCGACTACAGGGGGACTAACTATGGCTACACCTTC. Protein product: CASSDYRGTNYGYTF.

This clonotype was detected ten times or more. The rearrangement links TRBV6-5 to TRBJ2-3; D uncertain. This CDR3 is built from 15 residues. Germline CDR1 MNHEY, CDR2 SVGAGI. Between the trimmed V and J ends, which lost 6 bases and 0 bases, there was a span of 13 bases. CDR3 protein: CASSSYRHSTDTQYF. The CDR3 bases are TGTGCCAGCAGCAGCTATCGGCACAGCACAGATACGCAGTATTTT.

This clonotype appeared many times. This chain connects TRBV5-1 to TRBJ2-7; 9 nucleotides match TRBD1. Trimming took 2 bases from V and 7 from J; bases not matched to a gene: 10. The V gene's germline CDR1 is SGHRS and CDR2 YFSETQ. This CDR3 contains 15 residues. The CDR3 region is CASSLRTGVIQEQYF. In DNA form, the CDR3 reads TGCGCCAGCAGCTTACGGACAGGGGTCATACAAGAGCAGTACTTC. Together with reference TRBV5-1 and TRBJ2-7, the CDR3 gives the full variable domain: KAGVTQTPRYLIKTRGQQVTLSCSPISGHRSVSWYQQTPGQGLQFLFEYFSETQRNKGNFPGRFSGRQFSNSRSEMNVSTLELGDSALYLCASSLRTGVIQEQYFGPGTRLTVT.

V gene TRBV9 combines with J gene TRBJ2-3; tentatively, D is TRBD1 or TRBD2 (5 bases each). Looked up from germline, CDR1 is SGDLS and CDR2 is YYNGEE. Trimming removed 2 bases at V and 5 bases at J, with 15 bases between. CDR3 size: 15 residues. Written as DNA, the CDR3 is TGTGCCAGCAGCGTCAGGGACGGACCCGAAGATACGCAGTATTTT. This sequence encodes CASSVRDGPEDTQYF.

This clonotype was seen ten or more times. This sequence joins TRBV13 and TRBJ2-5; TRBD2 agrees at 8 bases. The CDR3 length is 15 residues. Germline CDR1 reads PRHDT; CDR2 reads FYEKMQ (reference sequence). J was trimmed by 4 bases and V by 4 bases; bases with no gene match: 8. The CDR3 nucleotides read TGTGCCAGCAGCTCCCGGGGGGGGAGGGGAGAGACCCAGTACTTC. It encodes CASSSRGGRGETQYF.

This clonotype has a count of ten or more. This chain joins TRBV20-1 and TRBJ2-3, with 9 positions matching TRBD2. This CDR3 has 15 amino acids. J lost 5 bases, V lost 1 base, and 7 bases had no gene match. Germline V CDR1 and CDR2: DFQATT, SNEGSKA (reference sequence). CDR3 residues: CSARGEREDLDTQYF. In DNA, the CDR3 is TGCAGTGCTAGAGGGGAGCGGGAGGATCTAGATACGCAGTATTTT.